Shown below are 23 T cell receptor beta chains from a single sample sequenced in a study of T cell repertoires in aging, cancer and after chemotherapy (dated 2019 in TCRdb). Instead of sorted cells or RNA, genomic DNA extracted from peripheral blood served as the source for amplifying TCR beta rearrangements. The sequencing machine was an Illumina MiSeq. Using a mixed TRB-A/B primer pool, multiplex touch-down PCR amplified rearranged TRB sequences covering the V, D and J segments. The raw public reads went through TCRdb reprocessing: fastp at Q25, MiXCR clone calling, in-frame beta chains kept. Entries are consolidated by CDR3 protein sequence, retaining the most common genes and DNA. Counted in this sample were about 9,800 distinct CDR3 sequences; about two fifths of them appeared once. The top ten clones comprise approximately 9.9% of the sample. The material sequenced was blood. The receptors stem from a human donor in good health.

The chain combines TRBV19 with TRBJ2-1, with D unresolved. The CDR3 totals 16 residues. CDR1 LNHDA and CDR2 SQIVND come from the germline V gene (reference sequence). Trimming removed 5 bases from V and 4 bases from J, with 18 bases in between. CDR3 in amino acids: CASSVSAYTFYNEQFF. CDR3 DNA sequence: TGTGCCAGTAGTGTCAGCGCTTATACATTTTACAATGAGCAGTTCTTC.

This rearrangement joins TRBV15 to TRBJ1-4; the D gene is possibly TRBD1 (5 bases). Per the germline V gene, CDR1 is LNHNV and CDR2 is YYDKDF (reference sequence). The CDR3 totals 13 residues. V was trimmed by 7 bases and J by 8 bases, leaving 14 bases between them. The CDR3 DNA follows: TGTGCCACCACGGGAGGGGAGGACGAAAAACTGTTTTTT. As protein: CATTGGEDEKLFF.

The chain uses TRBV30 and TRBJ1-6; D gene unclear. The V gene lost 5 bases and the J gene lost 0 bases, with 11 bases spanning the gap. The CDR3 is 15 amino acids. Germline assignment: CDR1 GTSNPN and CDR2 SVGIG (reference sequence). CDR3 loop: CAWDDPGSYNSPLHF. CDR3 coding DNA: TGTGCCTGGGATGATCCGGGCTCCTATAATTCACCCCTCCACTTT.

V is TRBV12-3 or TRBV12-4 and J is TRBJ2-7; 7 nucleotides match TRBD1. Unmatched junction bases numbered 4, after V lost 4 bases and J lost 1 base. This CDR3 region has 14 residues. CDR3 sequence reads: CASSSGQRSYEQYF. CDR3 bases: TGTGCCAGCAGTTCGGGACAGAGATCCTACGAGCAGTACTTC.

This clonotype is medium-sized by share. The gene calls are TRBV12-3 or TRBV12-4 and TRBJ2-5; 7 bases agree with TRBD2. V lost 3 bases, J lost 5 bases, and 3 bases stayed unmatched. The CDR3 is made up of 13 amino acids. Here the CDR3 reads CASSLAGDETQYF. CDR3 coding DNA: TGTGCCAGCAGTTTGGCGGGGGATGAGACCCAGTACTTC.

This clonotype was counted only a few times. The V and J genes are TRBV30 and TRBJ2-1, with D possibly being TRBD1 (5 bases). V was shortened by 4 bases and J by 4 bases, with 11 bases between the two germline ends. Germline-derived CDR1 and CDR2 are GTSNPN and SVGIG (reference sequence). There are 13 residues in the CDR3. This chain's CDR3 is CAWKDRSYNEQFF. As DNA, the CDR3 is TGTGCCTGGAAAGACAGAAGTTACAATGAGCAGTTCTTC.

The chain uses TRBV18 and TRBJ2-3; 13 bases are shared with TRBD2. This CDR3 is 17 amino acids long. Germline V CDR1 and CDR2: KGHSH, LQKENI. V lost 3 bases, J lost 2 bases, and 5 bases stayed unmatched. CDR3 nucleotides: TGTGCCAGCTCACCGGGACTAGCGGGATGGGCCACAGATACGCAGTATTTT. It translates to CASSPGLAGWATDTQYF.

This chain joins TRBV12-3 or TRBV12-4 and TRBJ2-5; no clear D gene. This CDR3 is 11 amino acids long. With 6 bases removed from V and 7 bases from J, the gap between germline ends came to 9 bases. The CDR3 sequence is CASSPGVTQYF. In nucleotides, the CDR3 is TGTGCCAGCAGCCCTGGGGTGACCCAGTACTTC.

Within the sample, this clonotype is medium-sized. The chain joins TRBV19 to TRBJ1-4; D possibly corresponds to TRBD1 (6 bases). Trimming left V 7 bases short and J 5 bases short, with 11 bases between. The germline gives CDR1 LNHDA, CDR2 SQIVND (reference sequence). This CDR3 spans 13 amino acids. Here the CDR3 DNA reads TGTGCCAGTAAAATACAGGGAAATGAAAAACTGTTTTTT. Its protein is CASKIQGNEKLFF.

This chain connects TRBV7-2 to TRBJ2-5; D not resolved. The ends were cut back, 5 bases at V and 0 bases at J, with 13 bases in the middle. Germline V gene lookup returns CDR1 SGHTA and CDR2 FQGNSA. The CDR3 totals 15 residues. CDR3 region: CASSPPSGYQETQYF. The DNA of the CDR3 is TGTGCCAGCAGCCCTCCTTCCGGGTACCAAGAGACCCAGTACTTC.

In its sample, this clonotype was seen a few times. The chain joins TRBV19 to TRBJ2-1, with TRBD2 identical over 12 bases. There are 17 residues in the CDR3. V was clipped by 6 bases and J by 7 bases; unmatched bases: 13. The germline V gene encodes CDR1 LNHDA and CDR2 SQIVND (reference sequence). CDR3 DNA sequence: TGTGCCAGTAGCCTTCTAGCGGGAGGGGTGAGAGGGAATGAGCAGTTCTTC. It specifies CASSLLAGGVRGNEQFF.

The rearrangement uses TRBV6-5 and TRBJ1-2; a possible D gene is TRBD1 (6 bases). The CDR3 contains 15 residues. V gave up 4 bases and J gave up 3 bases, with 15 bases separating them. Germline-derived CDR1 and CDR2 are MNHEY and SVGAGI. The CDR3 DNA reads TGTGCCAGCAGTTCTTACAGGGTAGGGTACTATGGCTACACCTTC. The encoded protein is CASSSYRVGYYGYTF.

The V call is TRBV5-1, the J call TRBJ2-5, with TRBD2 matching 12 bases. The ends lost 2 bases at V and 5 bases at J; junction bases unmatched: 10. The CDR3 extends over 17 amino acids. Germline CDR1 is SGHRS and CDR2 is YFSETQ. CDR3 sequence: CASSFLPTSGSGETQYF. In DNA, the CDR3 is TGCGCCAGCAGCTTCCTTCCGACTAGCGGGAGTGGGGAGACCCAGTACTTC.

In its sample, this clonotype was seen once. This chain connects TRBV18 to TRBJ1-5, with TRBD1 matching over 10 bases. The J segment lost 6 bases and the V segment lost 6 bases, leaving 8 bases of the junction unmatched. The germline CDR1 and CDR2 sequences are KGHSH and LQKENI. This CDR3 is 15 amino acids long. This CDR3 reads CASSSGTGEGQPQHF. Here the CDR3 DNA reads TGTGCCAGCTCTTCTGGGACAGGGGAGGGTCAGCCCCAGCATTTT.

This clonotype was picked up a small number of times. The V and J genes are TRBV5-5 and TRBJ2-5; 11 bases are a match to TRBD2. The CDR3 sequence is 14 residues long. V shed 7 bases and J 4 bases; nucleotides not matched to a gene: 6. Germline-derived CDR1 and CDR2 are SGHKS and YYEKEE (reference sequence). This chain's CDR3 is CASAITSGRETQYF. The CDR3 nucleotides read TGTGCCAGCGCCATTACTAGCGGGAGAGAGACCCAGTACTTC.

This clonotype was observed a few times. V gene TRBV10-3 combines with J gene TRBJ2-1; tentatively, D is TRBD1 (6 bases). CDR3 length equals 11 residues. Deletions cut 4 bases from V and 10 bases from J, with 8 bases between. From germline, CDR1 is ENHRY and CDR2 SYGVKD. The CDR3 nucleotides read TGTGCCATCAGTGCTGACAGGGAGCAGTTCTTC. Its translation: CAISADREQFF.

There are a few counts of this clonotype. V and J are TRBV6-4 and TRBJ2-1, with 13 bases identical to TRBD2. Germline lookup yields CDR1 MRHNA and CDR2 SNTAGT. This CDR3 region has 14 residues. V was clipped by 7 bases and J by 8 bases; unmatched bases: 5. CDR3 residues: CASNTSGRAYEQFF. The CDR3 region has the DNA TGTGCCAGCAACACTAGCGGGAGGGCATATGAGCAGTTCTTC.

By sample share, this clonotype is medium-sized. The chain is built from TRBV5-5 and TRBJ2-1; D is uncertain. CDR3 size: 15 residues. Trimming stripped 0 bases from V and 0 bases from J, with 7 bases between. CDR1 is SGHKS and CDR2 is YYEKEE in the germline V gene (reference sequence). CDR3 loop: CASSLDGSSYNEQFF. The CDR3 DNA follows: TGTGCCAGCAGCTTGGACGGAAGCTCCTACAATGAGCAGTTCTTC.

A single count supports this clonotype. This rearrangement joins TRBV30 to TRBJ1-5; D is unclear. The CDR3 runs to 14 residues. Germline V gene sequence: CDR1 GTSNPN, CDR2 SVGIG (reference sequence). V lost 1 base and J 3 bases, leaving 10 bases between the germline ends. CDR3 sequence reads: CAWSEAGNNQPQHF. The CDR3 DNA is TGTGCCTGGAGTGAGGCGGGTAACAATCAGCCCCAGCATTTT. The complete variable domain, with remaining parts taken from reference TRBV30 and TRBJ1-5, reads SQTIHQWPATLVQPVGSPLSLECTVEGTSNPNLYWYRQAAGRGLQLLFYSVGIGQISSEVPQNLSASRPQDRQFILSSKKLLLSDSGFYLCAWSEAGNNQPQHFGDGTRLSIL.

This chain uses TRBV29-1 with TRBJ1-5; 11 bases align to TRBD1. Germline V CDR1 and CDR2: SQVTM, ANQGSEA. This CDR3 has 16 amino acids. Losses at the gene ends were 6 bases for V and 4 bases for J; bases not matched to a gene: 11. The CDR3: CSVLQTGTGGNQPQHF. The DNA for the CDR3 is TGCAGCGTGCTACAGACCGGGACAGGGGGAAATCAGCCCCAGCATTTT.

This chain uses TRBV12-3 or TRBV12-4 with TRBJ2-6; 8 nucleotides match TRBD1. Trimming took 9 bases from V and 0 from J; bases not matched to a gene: 7. The length of the CDR3 is 16 residues. The CDR3 DNA sequence: TGTGCCAGTACTCAGGGGGCGGCCTCTGGGGCCAACGTCCTGACTTTC. Translation gives CASTQGAASGANVLTF.

A few counts support this clonotype. The chain combines TRBV6-2 or TRBV6-3 with TRBJ2-3; 7 nucleotides agree with TRBD2. The germline V gene encodes CDR1 MNHEY and CDR2 SVGEGT. The CDR3 consists of 14 residues. J was trimmed by 3 bases and V by 6 bases; bases with no gene match: 6. The CDR3 sequence is CASSQAGWTDTQYF. The DNA of the CDR3 is TGTGCCAGCAGCCAAGCGGGATGGACAGATACGCAGTATTTT.

This clonotype came up once. The chain joins TRBV19 to TRBJ1-2; D perhaps matches TRBD1 (6 bases). Germline V gene sequence: CDR1 LNHDA, CDR2 SQIVND (reference sequence). There are 13 residues in the CDR3. V lost 5 bases to trimming and J lost 7 bases, with 14 bases between them. For the CDR3, the DNA is TGTGCCAGTAGTTTGGCCAGGGGAACTGGCTACACCTTC. Amino acid sequence: CASSLARGTGYTF.